This T cell receptor (beta chain) derives from a study of cytomegalovirus exposure and HLA in healthy donors. Study-level results: TCR beta chains associated with HLA were, in a later analysis, more clonally expanded than equally common others.

Healthy people donating bone marrow made up the donors. The primer mix had 60 Vbeta and 13 Jbeta primers. TCRdb's copy holds only in-frame clones and misses some; the assay was immunoSEQ multiplex PCR. The data hold 60,000 to 65,000 clones, with more than 70% observed a single time. With respect to this clone: The target antigen is unknown.

The CDR3 consists of 13 residues. Germline values: CDR1 WSHSY, CDR2 SAAADI. The V gene lost 7 bases and the J gene lost 7 bases, with 16 bases spanning the gap. The sequenced sample consisted of PBMCs. This chain joins TRBV10-2 and TRBJ1-2; D not certain. This receptor was obtained from a woman in her thirties or forties in good health and CMV-seropositive. In DNA form, the CDR3 reads TGCGCCAGCATCTCCTCCGGTGGGCTTGGCTACACCTTC. Translated, it gives CASISSGGLGYTF.